The sample holds a few counts of the clone carrying this TCR beta chain. What it recognizes is unknown. These data belong to a study of T-cell memory formation after mild COVID-19. Study-level points and caveats: Contracting clones from day 15 to 85 had balanced CD4/CD8; later expanders favoured CD4+.

The CDR3 runs to 15 residues. Per germline, CDR1 SGHRS and CDR2 YFSETQ. V gave up 0 bases and J gave up 6 bases; unmatched junction bases: 5. 5'RACE with constant-segment primers built TCRalpha and TCRbeta cDNA libraries with UMIs. From the 5' RACE reads, TCRdb called clonotypes with MiXCR, one entry per CDR3 protein. Of over 150,000 distinct CDR3 sequences listed, around 20% are singletons. This clonotype originated in a man younger than 30 who had mild COVID-19 (a few samples of this study predate the infection). Cell type and time point are not known. The chain uses TRBV5-1 and TRBJ2-2, with 7 bases that match TRBD1. Sequenced material: PBMCs or a T cell subset sorted from them (not recorded which). The CDR3 nucleotides read TGCGCCAGCAGCTTGGCGGGACAGCGGTCCGGGGAGCTGTTTTTT. It encodes CASSLAGQRSGELFF.